The 21 T cell receptor beta chains in this list originate from one sample, sequenced in a study of shared clonotypes between healthy human individuals. Assay used: immunoSEQ multiplex PCR; TCRdb lists only in-frame clones, some missing. The data contain about 500,000 clones, roughly three quarters of them singletons. The sample taken for sequencing was PBMCs. The receptor set was obtained from a woman aged 40 to 49 in good health. Some clones in this sample may be carry-over from other donors' samples.

The chain links TRBV10-3 to TRBJ1-5; no definite D call. The germline V gene encodes CDR1 ENHRY and CDR2 SYGVKD. Trimming took 4 bases from V and 4 from J, leaving 5 bases between them. The length of the CDR3 is 12 residues. CDR3 amino acids: CAISGANQPQHF. CDR3 nucleotide sequence: TGTGCCATCAGTGGAGCAAATCAGCCCCAGCATTTT.

The J gene is TRBJ2-7, the V gene TRBV9, with D possibly TRBD1 on 6 matching bases. Germline V gene data show CDR1 as SGDLS and CDR2 as YYNGEE. The CDR3 has 15 amino acids. With 2 bases removed from V and 7 bases from J, the gap between germline ends came to 19 bases. CDR3 loop: CASSVPQGPTFEQYF. The CDR3 DNA reads TGTGCCAGCAGCGTTCCACAGGGACCCACCTTTGAGCAGTACTTC.

The J gene is TRBJ2-7, the V gene TRBV10-3, with 13 bases identical to TRBD2. The CDR3 sequence is 17 residues long. Germline CDR1 ENHRY, CDR2 SYGVKD. With V trimmed by 4 bases and J by 3 bases, 9 bases remained unmatched. The CDR3, as DNA: TGTGCCATCAGTGCCTCTTTGGGACTAGCGGGAAGCTACGAGCAGTACTTC. The encoded protein is CAISASLGLAGSYEQYF.

The chain recombines TRBV19 with TRBJ1-5; no firm D call. Trimming removed 0 bases from V and 2 bases from J, with 5 bases in between. The CDR3 spans 14 residues. Per germline, CDR1 LNHDA and CDR2 SQIVND (reference sequence). CDR3 in DNA: TGTGCCAGTAGTATAGATTTTGGCAATCAGCCCCAGCATTTT. It codes for CASSIDFGNQPQHF.

The J gene is TRBJ2-7, the V gene TRBV11-2; 9 nucleotides line up with TRBD2. Germline CDR1 and CDR2: SGHAT and FQNNGV. V dropped 5 bases and J dropped 4; count of bases not matched to a gene: 6. This CDR3 is 14 amino acids long. As DNA, the CDR3 is TGTGCCAGCAGCCCGACTAGCGGCCGGTACGAGCAGTACTTC. As protein: CASSPTSGRYEQYF.

This clone has only one observation. The V gene is TRBV4-1, the J gene TRBJ2-7, with D unclear. The CDR3 is 14 amino acids. Trimming took 0 bases from V and 2 from J, leaving 8 bases between them. Germline V lookup: CDR1 MGHRA, CDR2 YSYEKL. CDR3 nucleotides: TGCGCCAGCAGCCAAGAGAAGTTTGCCTACGAGCAGTACTTC. As protein: CASSQEKFAYEQYF.

This clone was detected only once. V and J are TRBV7-2 and TRBJ2-7, with TRBD1 matching over 7 bases. CDR1 and CDR2 from the germline V gene are SGHTA and FQGNSA. J was trimmed by 3 bases and V by 1 base; bases with no gene match: 6. This CDR3 is built from 15 residues. CDR3: CASSLVGGHNYEQYF. The CDR3 region has the DNA TGTGCCAGCAGCTTAGTAGGGGGCCACAACTACGAGCAGTACTTC.

This rearrangement joins TRBV5-1 to TRBJ2-1; D may be TRBD1 or TRBD2 (5 bases each). Trimming stripped 4 bases from V and 6 bases from J, with 17 bases between. The CDR3 runs to 15 residues. Germline V CDR1 and CDR2: SGHRS, YFSETQ. The CDR3 coding sequence is TGCGCCAGCAGCCCGGGGTTACTAGACAGCAATGAGCAGTTCTTC. Protein product: CASSPGLLDSNEQFF.

This clone was seen more than once but under ten times. Its ends do not fully match the called genes, so a read error is possible. Other DNA sequences in this specimen translate into the identical CDR3. This rearrangement joins TRBV7-2 to TRBJ1-1; D gene unclear. The length of the CDR3 is 13 residues. CDR1 is SGHTA, CDR2 FQGNSA, per germline. In nucleotides, the CDR3 is TGTGCTAGCAGCTTAGAGGCGAACACTGAAGCTTTCTTT. Encoded protein: CASSLEANTEAFF.

The V gene is TRBV27, the J gene TRBJ2-7; TRBD2 is a possible D gene (6 bases). This CDR3 has 17 residues. The V end lost 4 bases, the J end lost 2 bases, and 21 bases lay between the germline ends. From germline, CDR1 is MNHEY and CDR2 SMNVEV (reference sequence). The CDR3 spells CASSSWDFRGTTYEQYF. Here the CDR3 DNA reads TGTGCCAGCAGTTCATGGGACTTTCGGGGGACCACCTACGAGCAGTACTTC.

CDR3 region: CASSFTPGDWSYNEQFF. The DNA of the CDR3 is TGTGCCAGCAGCTTTACGCCGGGGGATTGGTCCTACAATGAGCAGTTCTTC. The chain uses TRBV7-9 and TRBJ2-1; D is possibly TRBD2 (6 bases). There are 17 residues in the CDR3. V was shortened by 3 bases and J by 1 base, with 16 bases between the two germline ends. CDR1 SEHNR and CDR2 FQNEAQ come from the germline V gene (reference sequence).

The chain recombines TRBV6-1 with TRBJ2-1; D could derive from TRBD1 or TRBD2 (6 bases each). The germline V gene has CDR1 MNHNS and CDR2 SASEGT. With 3 bases removed from V and 4 bases from J, the gap between germline ends came to 13 bases. The CDR3 loop spans 15 amino acids. The DNA of the CDR3 is TGTGCCAGCAGTGATAGGGGGGAGGCTTACAATGAGCAGTTCTTC. This codes for CASSDRGEAYNEQFF.

This clone has more than one count but fewer than ten. This chain connects TRBV28 to TRBJ2-3; D is unresolved. The CDR3 runs 17 residues. The V and J ends lost 2 bases and 1 base respectively, with 16 bases between them. CDR1 and CDR2 from the germline V gene are MDHEN and SYDVKM. The CDR3 bases are TGTGCCAGCAGTTTAACGGCCCCTGGGTCGGGCACAGATACGCAGTATTTT. Residues: CASSLTAPGSGTDTQYF.

The chain employs TRBV2 and TRBJ2-7, with 7 bases identical to TRBD1. The V and J ends lost 6 bases and 0 bases, in that order; junction bases with no gene match: 5. The CDR3 has 14 residues. Germline lookup yields CDR1 SNHLY and CDR2 FYNNEI. CDR3 sequence reads: CASSQQGSSYEQYF. The CDR3 DNA reads TGTGCCAGCAGCCAACAGGGGAGCTCCTACGAGCAGTACTTC.

In this sample, this clone turned up once. This may stem from a read error, because a much larger clone lies one nucleotide away. This chain uses TRBV10-3 with TRBJ1-2, with 7 bases that match TRBD1. CDR1 is ENHRY, CDR2 SYGVKD, per germline. This CDR3 comprises 17 residues. V dropped 7 bases and J dropped 3; count of bases not matched to a gene: 17. The CDR3 spells CAIKLGTGDSKDYGYTF. DNA for the CDR3: TGTGCCATCAAGTTGGGCACAGGGGATAGCAAAGACTATGGCTACACCTTC.

This chain connects TRBV28 to TRBJ1-4; 7 bases match TRBD1. V lost 4 bases and J lost 8; bases outside the gene matches: 10. The CDR3 is made up of 15 amino acids. From germline, CDR1 is MDHEN and CDR2 SYDVKM. The CDR3 loop is CASSSRQGGGEKLFF. The CDR3 coding sequence is TGTGCCAGCAGTTCAAGACAGGGTGGTGGGGAAAAACTGTTTTTT.

The chain joins TRBV19 to TRBJ1-4; D uncertain. Trimming cost V 1 base and J 0 bases, with 9 bases left between them. The CDR3 is 16 amino acids. Germline V CDR1 and CDR2: LNHDA, SQIVND (reference sequence). This chain's CDR3 is CASSIVGRATNEKLFF. CDR3 bases: TGTGCCAGTAGTATAGTGGGAAGAGCAACTAATGAAAAACTGTTTTTT.

V is TRBV5-1 and J is TRBJ2-1, with D perhaps TRBD2 (6 bases). CDR1 and CDR2 (germline): SGHRS, YFSETQ. This CDR3 spans 14 amino acids. V was trimmed by 0 bases and J by 4 bases, leaving 8 bases between them. The CDR3 coding sequence is TGCGCCAGCAGCTTGGAAGGGACTTACAATGAGCAGTTCTTC. This codes for CASSLEGTYNEQFF. Supplemented by reference TRBV5-1 and TRBJ2-1, the full variable domain reads KAGVTQTPRYLIKTRGQQVTLSCSPISGHRSVSWYQQTPGQGLQFLFEYFSETQRNKGNFPGRFSGRQFSNSRSEMNVSTLELGDSALYLCASSLEGTYNEQFFGPGTRLTVL.

This clone has only a few counts. The chain uses TRBV6-4 and TRBJ2-6; no reliable D call. Trimming removed 4 bases from V and 0 bases from J, with 10 bases in between. Germline V gene sequence: CDR1 MRHNA, CDR2 SNTAGT. This CDR3 spans 16 amino acids. CDR3 residues: CASSATESSGANVLTF. The CDR3 DNA reads as TGTGCCAGCAGTGCCACAGAGAGCTCTGGGGCCAACGTCCTGACTTTC.

V usage is TRBV5-1 and J usage is TRBJ2-2; a possible D gene is TRBD2 (6 bases). This CDR3 has 17 residues. Germline values: CDR1 SGHRS, CDR2 YFSETQ. Trimming cost V 4 bases and J 5 bases, with 21 bases left between them. CDR3 region: CASSTYAGRSGTGELFF. Written as DNA, the CDR3 is TGCGCCAGCAGCACCTACGCGGGACGGAGCGGAACCGGGGAGCTGTTTTTT.

Points on this clone: The same CDR3 arises from other DNA sequences in this sample as well. The J gene is TRBJ2-7, the V gene TRBV11-2; the D is unclear. The V end was cut by 1 base, the J end by 3 bases, with 10 bases between. CDR1 is SGHAT, CDR2 FQNNGV, per germline. The CDR3 runs to 14 residues. CDR3: CASSLGLGLYEQYF. The CDR3 DNA follows: TGTGCCAGCAGCTTAGGGCTAGGCCTCTACGAGCAGTACTTC.